Detailed here is one T cell receptor beta chain. It has no known antigen specificity. No base quality information exists; no much larger clone differs at one position. CDR1 and CDR2, per the germline V gene (reference sequence), are MNHNY and SVGAGI. Relative to germline, V is 7 bases shorter and J is 6 bases shorter, with 21 bases between their ends. Taken from cysteine to phenylalanine, the CDR3 has 15 residues. The read is trimmed to its CDR3 DNA, 45 bases read in frame from base 1. The sample belongs to a study of cytomegalovirus exposure and HLA in healthy donors (dated 2017 in TCRdb). General notes on the study: A later analysis indicated that the roughly 120 validation repertoires were generated on the platform also employed for the 600 to 750 repertoires of the first cohort. A separate validation cohort of about 110 different subjects was used in addition to the approximately 610-subject first cohort. High-throughput TCR immunosequencing, statistical association of individual TCRs with disease status, and machine learning were combined to predict cytomegalovirus infection status. The study was designed to test whether signatures of past pathogen exposure could be identified by cataloging public T cell receptors.

Beyond this particular receptor, the publication reports: All 120 repertoires were used to score co-occurrence in the validation cohort in a later analysis, because that analysis had no HLA typing for the cohort. Most TCR sequences were seen in very few donors, while some public TCRs were found in many individuals. Of the cluster scores, approximately 95% were above 0 in a later analysis, which found that TCRs clustered in the first cohort also tended to co-occur in the approximately 120 validation repertoires. The classifier was reported to diagnose cytomegalovirus status with high specificity and sensitivity in both the original cohort and the validation cohort. The authors suggested that the approach could potentially be generalized to other disease states and immunological phenotypes. A few of the identified cytomegalovirus-associated TCR beta chains were confirmed in vitro to be specific for cytomegalovirus antigens. The study listed around 160 TCR beta chains as associated with cytomegalovirus.

The library was obtained by the immunoSEQ multiplex PCR assay. The paper's processing steps were these. To diagnose cytomegalovirus status from the catalog of TCR beta chain sequences, a statistical classification framework was built. TCRdb took this table from immuneACCESS and kept in-frame rearrangements with V and J called. Such tables lack part of the clones; where checked against another copy, unresolved V genes explain under half of the gap, and the rest is unexplained. V, J and clone size were drawn from that table, and D and trimming were deduced from the DNA. The sample includes about 120,000 clones, with around 85% observed a single time. The ten most abundant clones make up approximately 2% of the sample. The donors were included in the validation cohort of roughly 120 subjects, a group kept apart from the roughly 680-subject first cohort.

The chain uses TRBV6-6 and TRBJ1-1; no D gene is confidently identified. The specimen was PBMCs. The receptor was derived from a woman younger than 45 in good health and CMV-seronegative. The CDR3: CASNPPTGSFAEAFF. The nucleotide sequence is TGTGCCAGCAATCCCCCCACGGGAAGTTTCGCTGAAGCTTTCTTT.